This T cell receptor beta chain was identified during a study of blood T cell repertoires in COVID-19. Looking at the study overall: From T cells, B-cell-depleted T cells, or PBMCs came the material, which was cDNA or gDNA.

Germline V gene sequence: CDR1 SGHVS, CDR2 FQNEAQ. The length of the CDR3 is 15 residues. V shed 3 bases and J shed 5 bases, with 13 bases lying between them. Sequencing used immunoSEQ multiplex PCR; TCRdb keeps in-frame clones, though not all of them. The data hold approximately 220,000 clones, with roughly 80% observed a single time. This chain joins TRBV7-8 and TRBJ1-4; D perhaps matches TRBD1 (5 bases). The specimen sequenced was peripheral blood. The receptor comes from a woman aged 80 or over with acute or convalescent COVID-19. The CDR3, as DNA: TGTGCCAGCAGCTTGAGGACACGTATAAATGAAAAACTGTTTTTT. Its translation is CASSLRTRINEKLFF.